The 18 T cell receptor beta chains listed next were all sequenced from one sample in a study of CD8+ T cells in alopecia areata. In each case, RNA was isolated and then reverse transcribed into cDNA as the sequencing template. Sequencing used immunoSEQ multiplex PCR; TCRdb keeps in-frame clones, though not all of them. The sample comprises over 120,000 clones, nearly 55% of which are singletons, and roughly 15% rests with the top ten. Described treatment: oral pan-JAK inhibitor, 5-10 mg twice daily. Sequenced material: CD8+ T cells sorted from blood, taken at week 4, from a patient treated with tofacitinib. All receptors derive from a human donor with alopecia areata.

A single count supports this clone. J is TRBJ2-1 and V is TRBV7-8, with 14 bases matching TRBD2. This CDR3 spans 17 amino acids. The V gene's germline CDR1 is SGHVS and CDR2 FQNEAQ. Trimming removed 4 bases from V and 8 bases from J; junction bases left unmatched: 10. The CDR3 coding sequence is TGTGCCAGCAGCTCGCGACTAGCGGGGGGGCCTTTGGATGAGCAGTTCTTC. This translates into CASSSRLAGGPLDEQFF. The full variable domain, rest sourced from reference TRBV7-8 and TRBJ2-1, is GAGVSQSPRYKVAKRGQDVALRCDPISGHVSLFWYQQALGQGPEFLTYFQNEAQLDKSGLPSDRFFAERPEGSVSTLKIQRTQQEDSAVYLCASSSRLAGGPLDEQFFGPGTRLTVL.

V gene TRBV25-1 combines with J gene TRBJ1-6; no definite D call. Trimming left V 1 base short and J 10 bases short, with 14 bases between. The CDR3 loop spans 15 amino acids. Looked up from germline, CDR1 is MGHDK and CDR2 is SYGVNS. The chain's CDR3 is CASSELVHTGSPLHF. The CDR3 nucleotides read TGTGCCAGCAGTGAATTGGTCCACACGGGATCACCCCTCCACTTT.

This clone was counted only a few times. The gene calls are TRBV18 and TRBJ1-5; D not certain. This CDR3 is built from 17 residues. V lost 6 bases and J lost 0, with 18 bases in between. CDR1 is KGHSH and CDR2 is LQKENI in the germline V gene. This chain's CDR3 is CASSSGPGMYSNQPQHF. CDR3 DNA: TGTGCCAGCTCCAGTGGGCCCGGGATGTATAGCAATCAGCCCCAGCATTTT.

The gene calls are TRBV4-1 and TRBJ1-4, with a weak D call TRBD1 (5 bases). Deletions cut 0 bases from V and 7 bases from J, with 9 bases between. Germline lookup yields CDR1 MGHRA and CDR2 YSYEKL. The CDR3 spans 14 residues. CDR3 sequence reads: CASSQDIGAEKLFF. Written as DNA, the CDR3 is TGCGCCAGCAGCCAAGATATCGGGGCTGAAAAACTGTTTTTT.

A few counts support this clone. The J gene is TRBJ1-2, the V gene TRBV7-2; 10 positions match TRBD1. Germline V gives CDR1 SGHTA, CDR2 FQGNSA. The CDR3 runs 19 residues. Losses at the gene ends were 3 bases for V and 4 bases for J; bases not matched to a gene: 17. The CDR3 loop is CASSFWYGTGVVLSYGYTF. The CDR3 nucleotides read TGTGCCAGCAGCTTTTGGTACGGGACAGGGGTAGTATTGTCCTATGGCTACACCTTC. Looking up the rest from reference TRBV7-2 and TRBJ1-2 gives the full variable domain: GAGVSQSPSNKVTEKGKDVELRCDPISGHTALYWYRQSLGQGLEFLIYFQGNSAPDKSGLPSDRFSAERTGGSVSTLTIQRTQQEDSAVYLCASSFWYGTGVVLSYGYTFGSGTRLTVV.

The chain is built from TRBV4-3 and TRBJ2-7, with D perhaps TRBD2 (6 bases). CDR3 length: 14 amino acids. Trimming removed 4 bases at V and 2 bases at J, with 12 bases between. CDR1 is LGHNA and CDR2 is YSLEER in the germline V gene. The CDR3 bases are TGCGCCAGCAGCCCGGGGGTCTCAACCTACGAGCAGTACTTC. As protein: CASSPGVSTYEQYF.

The chain combines TRBV30 with TRBJ2-7, with 7 nucleotides matching TRBD2. The V gene's germline CDR1 is GTSNPN and CDR2 SVGIG (reference sequence). The ends lost 3 bases at V and 3 bases at J; junction bases unmatched: 8. This CDR3 is built from 14 residues. CDR3 sequence: CAWREAGWSYEQYF. As DNA, the CDR3 is TGTGCCTGGAGAGAAGCGGGATGGAGCTACGAGCAGTACTTC.

The rearrangement links TRBV10-3 to TRBJ2-7; possibly TRBD1 or TRBD2 for D (5 bases each). Germline loops: CDR1 ENHRY, CDR2 SYGVKD. This CDR3 is 14 amino acids long. V was cut by 3 bases and J by 1 base, with 10 bases left in between. The CDR3 DNA sequence: TGTGCCATCAGTGAATGGGACCGATCCTACGAGCAGTACTTC. Its translation is CAISEWDRSYEQYF.

CDR3 nucleotide sequence: TGTGCCAGCAGTGAACAAGGGACAGGGGCGTATGGCTACACCTTC. Encoded protein: CASSEQGTGAYGYTF. The chain joins TRBV6-1 to TRBJ1-2, with TRBD1 matching 10 bases. The V gene's germline CDR1 is MNHNS and CDR2 SASEGT. The junction had 5 bases not matched to a gene; V was cut back by 2 bases and J by 5 bases. This CDR3 comprises 15 residues.

This clone was seen once. The J gene is TRBJ2-7, the V gene TRBV25-1, with D possibly matching TRBD1 (6 bases). V lost 8 bases and J lost 3, with 8 bases in between. The germline V gene has CDR1 MGHDK and CDR2 SYGVNS. The CDR3 spans 11 residues. CDR3 protein: CASGTLYEQYF. The CDR3 DNA follows: TGTGCCAGCGGGACACTCTACGAGCAGTACTTC.

The chain recombines TRBV27 with TRBJ1-1, with TRBD1 as a possible D gene (5 bases). The germline CDR1 and CDR2 sequences are MNHEY and SMNVEV (reference sequence). CDR3 length equals 14 residues. V was cut by 2 bases and J by 6 bases, with 13 bases left in between. The CDR3 spells CASSLDSPGPEAFF. As DNA, the CDR3 is TGTGCCAGCAGTTTAGACAGCCCGGGCCCTGAAGCTTTCTTT.

CDR3 bases: TGTGCCAGCAGCTTAGAAACAAGGAACACTGAAGCTTTCTTT. Its protein is CASSLETRNTEAFF. The chain joins TRBV7-6 to TRBJ1-1; the D is unclear. The V gene's germline CDR1 is SGHVS and CDR2 FNYEAQ. V was shortened by 1 base and J by 1 base, with 7 bases between the two germline ends. The CDR3 is 14 residues long.

The chain couples TRBV4-3 to TRBJ2-5; 10 bases map to TRBD2. Germline V CDR1 and CDR2: LGHNA, YSLEER. V lost 0 bases to trimming and J lost 3 bases; unmatched junction nucleotides: 13. This CDR3 is 19 amino acids long. CDR3: CASSQESASGGEGEETQYF. The CDR3 DNA reads as TGCGCCAGCAGCCAAGAGTCAGCTAGCGGGGGAGAGGGTGAAGAGACCCAGTACTTC.

This clone was picked up one time. The V gene is TRBV30, the J gene TRBJ1-4; no definite D call. Germline loops: CDR1 GTSNPN, CDR2 SVGIG (reference sequence). The CDR3 sequence is 15 residues long. Trimming removed 0 bases from V and 8 bases from J, with 16 bases in between. CDR3 protein: CAWSVRFQADEKLFF. The CDR3 DNA reads as TGTGCCTGGAGTGTAAGATTCCAAGCCGACGAAAAACTGTTTTTT. Complete variable domain (other parts from reference TRBV30 and TRBJ1-4): SQTIHQWPATLVQPVGSPLSLECTVEGTSNPNLYWYRQAAGRGLQLLFYSVGIGQISSEVPQNLSASRPQDRQFILSSKKLLLSDSGFYLCAWSVRFQADEKLFFGSGTQLSVL.

The V gene is TRBV6-1, the J gene TRBJ2-5; maybe TRBD1 (6 bases). This CDR3 is built from 17 residues. V lost 2 bases and J 5 bases, leaving 21 bases between the germline ends. Germline CDR1 is MNHNS and CDR2 is SASEGT. CDR3: CASSEPLEAGAEETQYF. In DNA, the CDR3 is TGTGCCAGCAGTGAACCGTTAGAGGCAGGGGCGGAGGAGACCCAGTACTTC.

This chain links TRBV5-4 with TRBJ2-1, with D hard to call. Trimming removed 4 bases from V and 2 bases from J, with 7 bases in between. Germline assignment: CDR1 SGHNT and CDR2 YYREEE (reference sequence). The CDR3 runs 13 residues. CDR3 protein: CASSLSAYNEQFF. CDR3 sequence (DNA): TGTGCCAGCAGCCTCTCCGCCTACAATGAGCAGTTCTTC.

There are many counts of this clone. The chain combines TRBV5-1 with TRBJ1-1; D might be TRBD1 (6 bases). The CDR3 spans 13 residues. Trimming removed 4 bases at V and 8 bases at J, with 15 bases between. Germline V gene lookup returns CDR1 SGHRS and CDR2 YFSETQ. The CDR3 bases are TGCGCCAGCAGCCTGACTACAGGGTACGAAGCTTTCTTT. This codes for CASSLTTGYEAFF.

There are a few counts of this clone. This chain connects TRBV28 to TRBJ2-7; D is perhaps TRBD1 or TRBD2 (5 bases each). The length of the CDR3 is 14 residues. CDR1 and CDR2 from the germline V gene are MDHEN and SYDVKM. V lost 6 bases and J 0 bases, leaving 12 bases between the germline ends. The DNA for the CDR3 is TGTGCCAGCAGCCGAGCAGGGACCTCCTACGAGCAGTACTTC. Its translation is CASSRAGTSYEQYF.